The rows below give T cell receptor beta chains drawn from one sample of a study of T-cell reconstitution after alpha-beta-depleted transplantation in children. TCRdb independently ran MiXCR on the PCR reads; one entry per CDR3 protein. The table has approximately 650,000 distinct CDR3 sequences, about an eighth seen once. The material sequenced was PBMCs, taken before TCRalphabeta/CD19-depleted stem cell transplant. The receptors were sampled from a girl aged 2 to 10 with congenital amegakaryocytic thrombocytopenia, due to receive a stem cell transplant. CDR3s include the opening cysteine and the closing phenylalanine or tryptophan.

V | CDR3
TRBV5-1 | CASSLSGSLAIVTYEQYF
TRBV20-1 | CSARRDMGNEKLFF
TRBV20-1 | CSGGRTTDTQYF
TRBV12-3/TRBV12-4 | CASSPLEGADSGANVLTF
TRBV7-7 | CASSLDGTLQETQYF
TRBV20-1 | CSATDYLYEQYF
TRBV5-1 | CASSLGPQGRGQPQHF
TRBV10-3 | CAISPGLDYEQYF
TRBV20-1 | CSAIEKTANTGELFF
TRBV3-1 | CATSQEMLAGSEQYF
TRBV4-2 | CASSPLGRGNEKLFF
TRBV3-1 | CASSQDPGPYNEQFF
TRBV28 | CASSPGVRTEAFF
TRBV6-1 | CASSAGLVRGNEQFF
TRBV15 | CATSSLHDSDTQYF
TRBV11-2 | CASSSRRGNGYTF
TRBV7-8 | CASSLGLTSGYYNEQFF
TRBV30 | CAWRGTGSPSPLHF
TRBV28 | CASRPALVGETQYF
TRBV6-5 | CASSYYPNGGRVSSYEQYF
TRBV15 | CATSREFIYEQYF
TRBV20-1 | CSARDTKGLNYGYTF
TRBV5-1 | CASSLHRPFGTSGLLGSEQYF
TRBV5-5 | CASSPGTGVKWVETQYF
TRBV29-1 | CSSGTVSTDTQYF
TRBV15 | CATSRDTRASGTLNEQFF
TRBV27 | CASSFSPAGGRYNEQFF
TRBV27 | CASSFLAGDNEQFF
TRBV7-9 | CASSSGTSGSLYEQYF